Following are 8 T cell receptor beta chains from one sample sequenced in a study of blood T cell repertoires in COVID-19. Only in-frame clones appear in the TCRdb table, and some are missing; sequencing was by immunoSEQ multiplex PCR. The table records a few hundred thousand clones, around 85% of them present only once. Sequenced material: peripheral blood. The receptors come from a woman in her twenties or thirties who had recovered from COVID-19.

The rearrangement links TRBV6-1 to TRBJ2-7, with TRBD2 as a possible D gene (5 bases). There are 16 residues in the CDR3. Germline V gives CDR1 MNHNS, CDR2 SASEGT. The V and J ends lost 0 bases and 0 bases respectively, with 12 bases between them. In DNA, the CDR3 is TGTGCCAGCAGTGAAGCCCCCCCCGGGATCTCCTACGAGCAGTACTTC. Translation gives CASSEAPPGISYEQYF.

The chain is built from TRBV6-5 and TRBJ1-3, with unresolved D. Germline loops: CDR1 MNHEY, CDR2 SVGAGI. CDR3 size: 13 residues. V lost 5 bases to trimming and J lost 5 bases, with 10 bases between them. The CDR3 region has the DNA TGTGCCAGCAGTCCAGATACGAGAAACACCATATATTTT. The encoded protein is CASSPDTRNTIYF.

The rearrangement links TRBV5-4 to TRBJ1-4; D not certain. V was pared by 9 bases and J by 0 bases, with 12 bases between. The CDR3 runs 14 residues. Germline V gene lookup returns CDR1 SGHNT and CDR2 YYREEE (reference sequence). The CDR3 sequence is CATSPGATNEKLFF. The DNA of the CDR3 is TGTGCCACCTCACCCGGGGCAACTAATGAAAAACTGTTTTTT.

The chain uses TRBV11-2 and TRBJ2-7, with a weak D call TRBD2 (6 bases). Trimming left V 6 bases short and J 5 bases short, with 17 bases between. Germline values: CDR1 SGHAT, CDR2 FQNNGV. There are 14 residues in the CDR3. The CDR3 DNA sequence: TGTGCCAGCAGACGTATTGGTGGGGGGAACGAGCAGTACTTC. It codes for CASRRIGGGNEQYF.

The chain has TRBV11-2 and TRBJ1-4; D is undetermined. CDR1 and CDR2 from the germline V gene are SGHAT and FQNNGV. The ends were cut back, 1 base at V and 4 bases at J, with 13 bases in the middle. This CDR3 is built from 16 residues. This CDR3 reads CASSLVNSGFNEKLFF. The CDR3 nucleotides are TGTGCCAGCAGCTTAGTCAATTCGGGATTTAATGAAAAACTGTTTTTT.

The V call is TRBV28, the J call TRBJ1-2, with TRBD1 matching 8 bases. Germline CDR1 and CDR2: MDHEN and SYDVKM. V lost 5 bases and J lost 11; bases outside the gene matches: 10. This CDR3 contains 13 residues. The CDR3 here is CASSPGGTGEYTF. The CDR3 DNA sequence: TGTGCCAGCAGTCCAGGGGGGACAGGAGAGTACACCTTC.

The chain employs TRBV6-1 and TRBJ2-3, with TRBD1 matching over 9 bases. Germline trimming cut 5 bases from V and 6 bases from J; bases unmatched to any gene: 6. CDR1 and CDR2 from the germline V gene are MNHNS and SASEGT. The CDR3 sequence is 14 residues long. The CDR3, as DNA: TGTGCCAGCAGTTTACAGGGGGCAGGGGATACGCAGTATTTT. This translates into CASSLQGAGDTQYF.

This rearrangement joins TRBV28 to TRBJ1-2; no clear D. The CDR3 contains 15 residues. The germline gives CDR1 MDHEN, CDR2 SYDVKM. Trimming removed 3 bases from V and 7 bases from J, with 18 bases in between. For the CDR3, the DNA is TGTGCCAGCAGTTTGGTTGACCTTCTCGCAGGTGGCTACACCTTC. Its protein is CASSLVDLLAGGYTF.